The present entry profiles one TCR beta chain with its context. What it recognizes is unknown. This sample stems from a study of shared clonotypes between healthy human individuals. In the study overall: Three CD4 naive, three CD4 memory, two CD8 naive and one CD8 memory plate were used per donor.

CDR3 length: 13 amino acids. Germline values: CDR1 LNHDA, CDR2 SQIVND (reference sequence). Trimming removed 4 bases from V and 9 bases from J, with 10 bases in between. General observations from the study: It was only blood that was sampled, and tissue repertoires likely differ.

On sorted subsets, replicate PCRs used 150 to 250 ng DNA, or roughly 30,000 T cell genomes. Data came from immunoSEQ multiplex PCR; TCRdb stores just in-frame clones and leaves some out. This sample has some 2 million clones; roughly 95% occur once, and the top ten carry approximately 0.13%. Splitting of CD4+ cells produced CD45RA+ naive and CD45RA-negative memory subsets. V is TRBV19 and J is TRBJ1-6, with D hard to call. The receptor was derived from a man between 18 and 35 years old in good health. Sequencing input: naive CD4+ T cells sorted from blood. Subset denoted: CD45RA+ positively selected. The CDR3 is CASSNVKSSPLHF. The CDR3 DNA is TGTGCCAGTAGTAATGTTAAGTCTTCACCCCTCCACTTT. Using reference TRBV19 and TRBJ1-6 for the parts outside the CDR3, the full variable domain is DGGITQSPKYLFRKEGQNVTLSCEQNLNHDAMYWYRQDPGQGLRLIYYSQIVNDFQKGDIAEGYSVSREKKESFPLTVTSAQKNPTAFYLCASSNVKSSPLHFGNGTRLTVT.